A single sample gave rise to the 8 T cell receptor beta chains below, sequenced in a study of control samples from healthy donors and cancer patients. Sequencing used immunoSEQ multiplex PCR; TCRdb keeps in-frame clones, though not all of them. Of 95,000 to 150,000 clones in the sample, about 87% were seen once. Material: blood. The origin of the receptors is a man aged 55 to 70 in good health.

Here the CDR3 reads CASISGKTEAFF. The CDR3, as DNA: TGTGCCAGCATCTCGGGGAAGACTGAAGCTTTCTTT. The chain uses TRBV6-6 and TRBJ1-1, with D unresolved. CDR1 is MNHNY and CDR2 is SVGAGI in the germline V gene (reference sequence). CDR3 length: 12 amino acids. The V end was cut by 7 bases, the J end by 5 bases, with 11 bases between.

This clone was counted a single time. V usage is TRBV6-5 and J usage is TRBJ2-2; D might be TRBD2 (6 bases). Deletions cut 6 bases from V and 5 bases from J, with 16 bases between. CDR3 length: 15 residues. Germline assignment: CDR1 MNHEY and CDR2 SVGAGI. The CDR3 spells CASRWAGSTTGELFF. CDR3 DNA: TGTGCCAGCAGGTGGGCGGGGAGTACGACCGGGGAGCTGTTTTTT.

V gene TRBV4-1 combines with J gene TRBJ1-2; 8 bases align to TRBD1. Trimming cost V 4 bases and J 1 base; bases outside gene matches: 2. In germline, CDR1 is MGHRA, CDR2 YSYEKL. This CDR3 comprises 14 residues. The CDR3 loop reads CASSPQGVNYGYTF. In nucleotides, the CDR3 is TGCGCCAGCAGCCCACAGGGGGTTAACTATGGCTACACCTTC.

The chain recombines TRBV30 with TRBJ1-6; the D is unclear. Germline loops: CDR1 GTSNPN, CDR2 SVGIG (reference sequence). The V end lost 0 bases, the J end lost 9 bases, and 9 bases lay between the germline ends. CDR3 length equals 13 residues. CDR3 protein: CAWSVQSGSPLHF. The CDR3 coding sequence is TGTGCCTGGAGTGTACAGTCGGGTTCACCCCTCCACTTT.

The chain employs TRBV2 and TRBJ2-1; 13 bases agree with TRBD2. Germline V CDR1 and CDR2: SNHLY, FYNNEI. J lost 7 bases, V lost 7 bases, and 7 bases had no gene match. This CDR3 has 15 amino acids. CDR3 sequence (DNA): TGTGCCAGCAACCCCCGGACTAGCGGGGGAAATGAGCAGTTCTTC. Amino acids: CASNPRTSGGNEQFF.

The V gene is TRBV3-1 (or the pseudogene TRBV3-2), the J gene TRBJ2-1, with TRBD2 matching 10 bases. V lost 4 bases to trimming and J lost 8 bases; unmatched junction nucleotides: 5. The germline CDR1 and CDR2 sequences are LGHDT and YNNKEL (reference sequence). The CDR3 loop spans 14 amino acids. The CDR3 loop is CASSLGLASDEQFF. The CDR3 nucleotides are TGTGCCAGCAGCCTGGGACTAGCGTCGGATGAGCAGTTCTTC.

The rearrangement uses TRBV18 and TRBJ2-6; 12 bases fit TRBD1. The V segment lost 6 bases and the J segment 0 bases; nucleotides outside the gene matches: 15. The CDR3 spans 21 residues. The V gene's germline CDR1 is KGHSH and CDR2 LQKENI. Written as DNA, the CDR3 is TGTGCCAGCTCCTACCAGGGACAGGGGGCCCACCTCAGCTCTGGGGCCAACGTCCTGACTTTC. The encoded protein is CASSYQGQGAHLSSGANVLTF.

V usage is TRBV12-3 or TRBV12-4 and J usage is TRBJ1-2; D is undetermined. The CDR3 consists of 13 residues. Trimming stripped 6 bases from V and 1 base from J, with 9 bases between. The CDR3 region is CASSSGSNYGYTF. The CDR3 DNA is TGTGCCAGCAGCTCGGGCAGTAACTATGGCTACACCTTC.